The next 21 T cell receptor beta chains were all read from a single sample in a study of vaccination effects on CD4 cells after COVID-19. After roughly ten days in culture, the CD4+ T cells were isolated. Subjects were given two BNT162b2 or mRNA-1273 vaccine doses. No antigen has been identified for these receptors. Some clones are missing from TCRdb's copy, which holds only in-frame ones; the method was immunoSEQ multiplex PCR. Of more than 60,000 clones in the sample, about 67% are singletons; the top ten hold about 2.2%. Sequenced here: CD4+ T cells from PBMCs cultured without peptide, sampled after COVID-19 vaccination. Every receptor here comes from a human donor who received a COVID-19 vaccine.

Only one count was recorded for this clone. V gene TRBV30 combines with J gene TRBJ1-2, with 9 nucleotides matching TRBD1. The CDR3 runs to 13 residues. Looked up from germline, CDR1 is GTSNPN and CDR2 is SVGIG (reference sequence). After removal of 3 bases from V and 8 bases from J, the junction contained 7 bases not matched to a gene. CDR3 in DNA: TGTGCCTGGAGCGGACAGGGGCTAGGGGGCTACACCTTC. It encodes CAWSGQGLGGYTF. The full variable domain, completed using reference TRBV30 and TRBJ1-2, is SQTIHQWPATLVQPVGSPLSLECTVEGTSNPNLYWYRQAAGRGLQLLFYSVGIGQISSEVPQNLSASRPQDRQFILSSKKLLLSDSGFYLCAWSGQGLGGYTFGSGTRLTVV.

This chain uses TRBV6-5 with TRBJ2-7; 9 nucleotides agree with TRBD1. Per germline, CDR1 MNHEY and CDR2 SVGAGI. V dropped 5 bases and J dropped 1; count of bases not matched to a gene: 6. The CDR3 loop spans 15 amino acids. CDR3 bases: TGTGCCAGCAGTCCGCGGGGGACAGGGTCCTACGAGCAGTACGTC. Translated, it gives CASSPRGTGSYEQYV.

The chain links TRBV18 to TRBJ2-5, with a tentative D call TRBD1 (6 bases). V lost 0 bases, J lost 4 bases, and 12 bases lay in between. The CDR3 contains 15 residues. CDR1 is KGHSH, CDR2 LQKENI, per germline. The CDR3, as DNA: TGTGCCAGCTCACCACCGAATCACAGGGCAGAGACCCAGTACTTC. Translation: CASSPPNHRAETQYF.

The rearrangement joins TRBV3-1 (or the pseudogene TRBV3-2) to TRBJ1-2, with D perhaps TRBD1 (6 bases). CDR1 and CDR2 (germline): LGHDT, YNNKEL (reference sequence). With 4 bases removed from V and 4 bases from J, the gap between germline ends came to 25 bases. CDR3 length: 18 residues. This CDR3 reads CASSPSITGFKRVYGYTF. CDR3 coding DNA: TGTGCCAGCAGCCCTTCGATAACAGGGTTCAAACGGGTCTATGGCTACACCTTC.

This chain links TRBV5-5 with TRBJ2-3, with 8 bases matching TRBD2. This CDR3 spans 14 amino acids. The germline CDR1 and CDR2 sequences are SGHKS and YYEKEE (reference sequence). J lost 1 base, V lost 3 bases, and 1 base had no gene match. The CDR3 DNA follows: TGTGCCAGCAGCTCGACTAGCGGCACAGATACGCAGTATTTT. It yields the protein CASSSTSGTDTQYF.

V usage is TRBV7-2 and J usage is TRBJ2-1, with TRBD2 matching over 15 bases. From germline, CDR1 is SGHTA and CDR2 FQGNSA. Germline trimming cut 3 bases from V and 0 bases from J; bases unmatched to any gene: 6. This CDR3 spans 19 amino acids. CDR3 amino acids: CASSLEGLAGGSSYNEQFF. As DNA, the CDR3 is TGTGCCAGCAGCTTGGAGGGACTAGCGGGGGGTAGCTCCTACAATGAGCAGTTCTTC.

V and J are TRBV19 and TRBJ2-1; 9 bases map to TRBD1. The CDR3 is 15 amino acids. The J segment lost 6 bases and the V segment lost 8 bases, leaving 11 bases of the junction unmatched. From germline, CDR1 is LNHDA and CDR2 SQIVND (reference sequence). This CDR3 reads CASGIRDRVRNEQFF. DNA for the CDR3: TGTGCCAGTGGAATTCGGGACAGGGTTCGCAATGAGCAGTTCTTC.

The CDR3 nucleotides read TGTGCCAGCAGCGTGACTGAGCCTAACTATGGCTACACCTTC. This translates into CASSVTEPNYGYTF. The chain is built from TRBV28 and TRBJ1-2; D unresolved. This CDR3 spans 14 amino acids. CDR1 is MDHEN, CDR2 SYDVKM, per germline. V gave up 6 bases and J gave up 0 bases, with 11 bases separating them.

This clone showed up just a few times. The V call is TRBV9, the J call TRBJ1-5, with no clear D. The CDR3 contains 13 residues. Germline CDR1 reads SGDLS; CDR2 reads YYNGEE. The germline V and J ends were trimmed by 3 bases and 6 bases, with 10 bases remaining between them. CDR3 amino acids: CASSADLRQPQHF. In DNA, the CDR3 is TGTGCCAGCAGCGCGGACTTACGTCAGCCCCAGCATTTT. The full variable domain, completed using reference TRBV9 and TRBJ1-5, is DSGVTQTPKHLITATGQRVTLRCSPRSGDLSVYWYQQSLDQGLQFLIQYYNGEERAKGNILERFSAQQFPDLHSELNLSSLELGDSALYFCASSADLRQPQHFGDGTRLSIL.

This clone was seen a few times. The chain recombines TRBV7-9 with TRBJ2-7; perhaps TRBD1 as D (6 bases). V lost 0 bases and J 0 bases, leaving 12 bases between the germline ends. The CDR3 sequence is 16 residues long. CDR1 is SEHNR, CDR2 FQNEAQ, per germline (reference sequence). The CDR3 bases are TGTGCCAGCAGCTTAGCGCCAGGGGCCAGCTCCTACGAGCAGTACGTC. This translates into CASSLAPGASSYEQYV.

This rearrangement joins TRBV18 to TRBJ2-2, with TRBD1 matching over 8 bases. This CDR3 has 15 amino acids. V shed 0 bases, J shed 6 bases, and the junction held 3 bases outside the gene matches. Germline V lookup: CDR1 KGHSH, CDR2 LQKENI. This chain's CDR3 is CASSPPTGEAGELFF. For the CDR3, the DNA is TGTGCCAGCTCACCACCGACAGGGGAGGCCGGGGAGCTGTTTTTT. The full variable domain, with the rest looked up from reference TRBV18 and TRBJ2-2, is NAGVMQNPRHLVRRRGQEARLRCSPMKGHSHVYWYRQLPEEGLKFMVYLQKENIIDESGMPKERFSAEFPKEGPSILRIQQVVRGDSAAYFCASSPPTGEAGELFFGEGSRLTVL.

The chain couples TRBV7-3 to TRBJ2-2; TRBD2 might be the D (5 bases). Germline CDR1 reads SGHTA; CDR2 reads FQGTGA. The CDR3 spans 15 residues. The V gene lost 1 base and the J gene lost 0 bases, with 6 bases spanning the gap. The CDR3 here is CASSLNGANTGELFF. In nucleotides, the CDR3 is TGTGCCAGCAGCTTAAACGGGGCGAACACCGGGGAGCTGTTTTTT.

The chain joins TRBV19 to TRBJ1-6; D gene ambiguous. V was clipped by 1 base and J by 7 bases, with 8 bases between them. Looked up from germline, CDR1 is LNHDA and CDR2 is SQIVND (reference sequence). The CDR3 is made up of 14 amino acids. The CDR3 nucleotides read TGTGCCAGTAGTATAGCAGGCAGAAATTCACCCCTCCACTTT. This encodes CASSIAGRNSPLHF.

V is TRBV11-2 and J is TRBJ2-7; 7 bases match TRBD1. The CDR3 totals 13 residues. From germline, CDR1 is SGHAT and CDR2 FQNNGV. The ends lost 5 bases at V and 2 bases at J; junction bases unmatched: 3. CDR3 bases: TGTGCCAGCAGCCCTGGGACAGCCTACGAGCAGTACGTC. Amino acid sequence: CASSPGTAYEQYV.

This chain links TRBV18 with TRBJ1-3; D gene unclear. The CDR3 consists of 16 residues. V was trimmed by 0 bases and J by 2 bases, leaving 11 bases between them. The germline gives CDR1 KGHSH, CDR2 LQKENI. The CDR3 loop reads CASSPPNLPPGNTIYF. The CDR3 DNA reads TGTGCCAGCTCACCACCGAACCTCCCCCCTGGAAACACCATATATTTT.

This clone has a handful of counts. The rearrangement links TRBV5-8 to TRBJ1-5; 7 nucleotides match TRBD1. V dropped 3 bases and J dropped 6; count of bases not matched to a gene: 18. Germline lookup yields CDR1 SGHTS and CDR2 YDEGEE. The CDR3 is made up of 18 amino acids. The CDR3 protein is CASSSPRSQTGYSQPQHF. As DNA, the CDR3 is TGTGCCAGCAGCTCCCCTCGCTCACAGACAGGGTACAGTCAGCCCCAGCATTTT.

This clone has a handful of counts. The chain employs TRBV2 and TRBJ1-4; D gene uncertain. The germline V gene encodes CDR1 SNHLY and CDR2 FYNNEI. Trimming took 4 bases from V and 11 from J, leaving 8 bases between them. CDR3 length: 11 residues. The CDR3 reads CASSGNQKLFF. As DNA, the CDR3 is TGTGCCAGCAGTGGGAACCAGAAACTGTTTTTT.

CDR3 bases: TGTGCCAGTAGTATACCAGGGATAAGGTCCGGGGAGCTGTTTTTT. Translating gives CASSIPGIRSGELFF. J is TRBJ2-2 and V is TRBV19; D is perhaps TRBD1 (5 bases). Germline-derived CDR1 and CDR2 are LNHDA and SQIVND (reference sequence). The CDR3 extends over 15 amino acids. V was cut by 2 bases and J by 6 bases, with 13 bases left in between.

This chain links TRBV5-1 with TRBJ1-1; weak D call: TRBD1 (5 bases). CDR1 and CDR2 from the germline V gene are SGHRS and YFSETQ. V lost 5 bases and J lost 1, with 24 bases in between. The CDR3 is 18 residues long. CDR3 bases: TGCGCCAGCAGATTACAGAGCCGTGGGACCTTGGCGAACACTGAAGCTTTCTTT. Amino acid sequence: CASRLQSRGTLANTEAFF. The entire variable domain, with the rest obtained from reference TRBV5-1 and TRBJ1-1, is as follows: KAGVTQTPRYLIKTRGQQVTLSCSPISGHRSVSWYQQTPGQGLQFLFEYFSETQRNKGNFPGRFSGRQFSNSRSEMNVSTLELGDSALYLCASRLQSRGTLANTEAFFGQGTRLTVV.

The rearrangement joins TRBV18 to TRBJ1-1; D gene ambiguous. The CDR3 runs 16 residues. Trimming shortened V by 0 bases and J by 0 bases, and 11 bases separated the two germline ends. Per germline, CDR1 KGHSH and CDR2 LQKENI. CDR3 bases: TGTGCCAGCTCACCACCTTTGAGGGCTATGAACACTGAAGCTTTCTTT. It is translated as CASSPPLRAMNTEAFF.

The J gene is TRBJ1-1, the V gene TRBV28; D might be TRBD1 (5 bases). Trimming cost V 0 bases and J 7 bases, with 6 bases left between them. The CDR3 consists of 12 residues. Germline CDR1 MDHEN, CDR2 SYDVKM. The CDR3 loop reads CASSLWGDEAFF. In DNA, the CDR3 is TGTGCCAGCAGTTTATGGGGGGATGAAGCTTTCTTT.